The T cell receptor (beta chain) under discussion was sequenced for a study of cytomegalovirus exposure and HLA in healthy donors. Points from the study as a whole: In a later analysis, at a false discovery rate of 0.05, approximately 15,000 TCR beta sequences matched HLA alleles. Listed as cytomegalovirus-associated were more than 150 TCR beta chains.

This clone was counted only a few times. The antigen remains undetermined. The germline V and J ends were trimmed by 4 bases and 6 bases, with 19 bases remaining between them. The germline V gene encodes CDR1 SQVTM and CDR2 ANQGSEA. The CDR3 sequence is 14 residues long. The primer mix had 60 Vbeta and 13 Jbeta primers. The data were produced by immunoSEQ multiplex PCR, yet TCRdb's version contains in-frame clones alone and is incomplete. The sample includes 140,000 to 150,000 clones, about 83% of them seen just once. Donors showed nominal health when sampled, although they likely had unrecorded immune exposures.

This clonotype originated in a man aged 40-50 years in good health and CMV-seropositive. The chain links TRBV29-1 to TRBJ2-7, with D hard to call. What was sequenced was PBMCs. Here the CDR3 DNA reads TGCAGCGTTGTTGGCCAAGTCCCTTTCAGCGAGCAGTACTTC. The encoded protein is CSVVGQVPFSEQYF.